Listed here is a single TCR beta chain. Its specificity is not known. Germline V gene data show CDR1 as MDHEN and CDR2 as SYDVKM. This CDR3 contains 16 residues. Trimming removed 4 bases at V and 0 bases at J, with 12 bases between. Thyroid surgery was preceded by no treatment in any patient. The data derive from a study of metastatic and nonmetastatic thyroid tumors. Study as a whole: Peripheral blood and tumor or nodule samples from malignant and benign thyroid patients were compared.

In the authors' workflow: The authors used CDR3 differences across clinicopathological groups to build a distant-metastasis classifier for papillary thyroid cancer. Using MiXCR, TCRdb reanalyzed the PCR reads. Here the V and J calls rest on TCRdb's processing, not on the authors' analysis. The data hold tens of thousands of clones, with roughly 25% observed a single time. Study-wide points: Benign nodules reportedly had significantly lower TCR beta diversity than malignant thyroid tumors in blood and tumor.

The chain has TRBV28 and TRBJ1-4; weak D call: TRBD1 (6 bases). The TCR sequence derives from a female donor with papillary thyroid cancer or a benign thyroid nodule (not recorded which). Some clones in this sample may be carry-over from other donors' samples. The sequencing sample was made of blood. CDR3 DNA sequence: TGTGCCAGCAGTTCCCTTAGACAGGCAACTAATGAAAAACTGTTTTTT. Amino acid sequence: CASSSLRQATNEKLFF.